The following is a T cell receptor (beta chain) sequence with its context. Germline CDR1 MDHEN, CDR2 SYDVKM. Trimming cost V 4 bases and J 3 bases, with 21 bases left between them. The CDR3 runs to 18 residues. These data are taken from a study of blood T cell repertoires in COVID-19. Here immunoSEQ multiplex PCR was the method, and the copy in TCRdb shows in-frame clones only, minus some. The sample gives some 520,000 clones, about 88% of which show up once; around 0.92% is in the top ten. The sequencing input was peripheral blood. The rearrangement links TRBV28 to TRBJ2-2; possibly TRBD2 for D (5 bases). This clonotype was sampled from a man between 18 and 35 years old with COVID-19, enrolled during active disease. The CDR3, as DNA: TGTGCCAGCAGTTCCAGCCCCCTAGCCCGACTCGACACCGGGGAGCTGTTTTTT. Its protein product is CASSSSPLARLDTGELFF.